A selection of T cell receptor beta chains follows, all from one sample in a study of PD-1 blockade in classical Hodgkin lymphoma. Sequencing used immunoSEQ multiplex PCR; TCRdb keeps in-frame clones, though not all of them. The table includes roughly 13,000 clones, approximately 79% detected once. The sample in question was peripheral blood mononuclear cells (PBMCs), obtained at baseline. The receptors derive from a human donor with classical Hodgkin lymphoma. The CDR3 runs from the conserved cysteine through the conserved F or W. The D gene is left open where the match is weak. The size field is filled for only some rows; it gives once, few, many or a size class.

clone size: NA
V gene: TRBV6-1
J gene: TRBJ2-6
D gene: TRBD1
CDR3 DNA: TGTGCCAGCAGTAGGACAGGGTCTGGGGCCAACGTCCTGACTTTC
CDR3 protein: CASSRTGSGANVLTF

clone size: NA
V gene: TRBV6-1
J gene: TRBJ2-7
D gene: NA
CDR3 DNA: TGTGCCAGCAGCCGACGGGACTCCTACGAGCAGTACTTC
CDR3 protein: CASSRRDSYEQYF

clone size: NA
V gene: TRBV27
J gene: TRBJ2-1
D gene: TRBD2
CDR3 DNA: TGTGCCAGCAGTTTACTCGCTAGCGGGATAGGTGAGCAGTTCTTC
CDR3 protein: CASSLLASGIGEQFF

clone size: large
V gene: TRBV7-8
J gene: TRBJ2-2
D gene: TRBD1
CDR3 DNA: TGTGCCAGCAGGACAGGGTTAGGGGAGCTGTTTTTT
CDR3 protein: CASRTGLGELFF

clone size: once
V gene: TRBV9
J gene: TRBJ2-1
D gene: TRBD2
CDR3 DNA: TGTGCCAGCAGCACCCATTATAGCGGGAGCAACAATGAGCAGTTCTTC
CDR3 protein: CASSTHYSGSNNEQFF

clone size: NA
V gene: TRBV5-4
J gene: TRBJ2-3
D gene: TRBD1
CDR3 DNA: TGTGCCAGCAGTTCTGGGACAGGGGACACAGATACGCAGTATTTT
CDR3 protein: CASSSGTGDTDTQYF

clone size: once
V gene: TRBV5-6
J gene: TRBJ2-3
D gene: NA
CDR3 DNA: TGTGCCAGCAGCTTGGCAGATACGCAGTATTTT
CDR3 protein: CASSLADTQYF

clone size: NA
V gene: TRBV7-2
J gene: TRBJ2-2
D gene: NA
CDR3 DNA: TGTGCCAGACGTAAGACATCGGGATCGAACACCGGGGAGCTGTTTTTT
CDR3 protein: CARRKTSGSNTGELFF

clone size: NA
V gene: TRBV5-1
J gene: TRBJ1-3
D gene: TRBD1
CDR3 DNA: TGCGCAGAGCCGGGACAGGAAAACTCTGGAAACACCATATATTTT
CDR3 protein: CAEPGQENSGNTIYF

clone size: once
V gene: TRBV6-5
J gene: TRBJ1-5
D gene: NA
CDR3 DNA: TGTGCCAGCAGAACGGGCAATCAGCCCCAGCATTTT
CDR3 protein: CASRTGNQPQHF

clone size: NA
V gene: TRBV19
J gene: TRBJ2-5
D gene: NA
CDR3 DNA: TGTGCCAGTAGTAGCCCGGGAGCGGGCAGCGGGGAGACCCAGTACTTC
CDR3 protein: CASSSPGAGSGETQYF

clone size: NA
V gene: TRBV19
J gene: TRBJ2-7
D gene: TRBD1
CDR3 DNA: TGTGCCAGTAGTCGCCCGGGACAGGGGACCTACGAGCAGTACTTC
CDR3 protein: CASSRPGQGTYEQYF

clone size: NA
V gene: TRBV18
J gene: TRBJ2-1
D gene: NA
CDR3 DNA: TGTGCCAGCTCACCATACAAGGGTCGGTCTAACGGGCCAAAAAATGAGCAGTTCTTC
CDR3 protein: CASSPYKGRSNGPKNEQFF

clone size: NA
V gene: TRBV2
J gene: TRBJ2-3
D gene: NA
CDR3 DNA: TGTGCCAGCAGTGAAAACCGGGGAGTATGGGATACGCAGTATTTT
CDR3 protein: CASSENRGVWDTQYF

clone size: NA
V gene: TRBV10-3
J gene: TRBJ2-7
D gene: TRBD2
CDR3 DNA: TGTGCCATCGGGCTAGGGACTAGCGAGCAGTACTTC
CDR3 protein: CAIGLGTSEQYF

clone size: NA
V gene: TRBV5-1
J gene: TRBJ2-7
D gene: NA
CDR3 DNA: TGCGCCAGCAGCTTGGTTTTCTCCCGTTGGACCTACGAGCAGTACTTC
CDR3 protein: CASSLVFSRWTYEQYF

clone size: NA
V gene: TRBV7-9
J gene: TRBJ2-7
D gene: TRBD1
CDR3 DNA: TGTGCCAGCAGCTTAGTTGTAGGGACAGGGGGCTCCTACGAGCAGTACTTC
CDR3 protein: CASSLVVGTGGSYEQYF

clone size: NA
V gene: TRBV4-2
J gene: TRBJ1-1
D gene: NA
CDR3 DNA: TGTGCCAGCAGCCAACGATCGGCGGAGAACACTGAAGCTTTCTTT
CDR3 protein: CASSQRSAENTEAFF

clone size: NA
V gene: TRBV19
J gene: TRBJ1-1
D gene: NA
CDR3 DNA: TGTGCCAGTAGTATTGCAGCGAGTGGCACTGAAGCTTTCTTT
CDR3 protein: CASSIAASGTEAFF

clone size: NA
V gene: TRBV6-6
J gene: TRBJ2-3
D gene: TRBD1
CDR3 DNA: TGTGCCAGCAGTTGGACAGGGGGCACAGATACGCAGTATTTT
CDR3 protein: CASSWTGGTDTQYF